Here is one T cell receptor beta chain with its context. This specimen comes from a study of T cell repertoires in cytomegalovirus infection. TCRdb reanalysed the reads using MiXCR and keeps one entry per CDR3 protein. This repertoire shows under 600,000 distinct CDR3 sequences, more than 15% found once; its top ten account for roughly a quarter. This CDR3 spans 14 amino acids. V lost 5 bases and J lost 0, with 10 bases in between. The germline gives CDR1 SEHNR, CDR2 FQNEAQ (reference sequence). The TCR was taken from a human donor in good health (CMV status not recorded). Some clones in this sample may be carry-over from other donors' samples. The chain employs TRBV7-9 and TRBJ2-5; no definite D call. Material: CD8+ T cells from PBMCs. This CDR3 reads CASSRVGNQETQYF. CDR3 coding DNA: TGTGCCAGCAGCCGGGTTGGGAACCAAGAGACCCAGTACTTC. Looking up the rest from reference TRBV7-9 and TRBJ2-5 gives the full variable domain: DTGVSQNPRHKITKRGQNVTFRCDPISEHNRLYWYRQTLGQGPEFLTYFQNEAQLEKSRLLSDRFSAERPKGSFSTLEIQRTEQGDSAMYLCASSRVGNQETQYFGPGTRLLVL.